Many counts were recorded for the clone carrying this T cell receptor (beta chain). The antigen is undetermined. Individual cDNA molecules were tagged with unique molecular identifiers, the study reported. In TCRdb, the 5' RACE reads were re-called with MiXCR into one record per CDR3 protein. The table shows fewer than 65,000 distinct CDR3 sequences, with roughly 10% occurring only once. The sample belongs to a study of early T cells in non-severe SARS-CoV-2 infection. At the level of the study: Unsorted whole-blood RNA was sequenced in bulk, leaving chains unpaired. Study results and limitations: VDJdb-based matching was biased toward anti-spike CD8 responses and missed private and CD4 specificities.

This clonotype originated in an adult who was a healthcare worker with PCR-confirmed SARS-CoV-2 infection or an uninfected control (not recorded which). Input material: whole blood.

Written as DNA, the CDR3 is TGCGCCAGCAATCGGGAGTTTGGCACCGGGGAGCTGTTTTTT. Translated, it gives CASNREFGTGELFF. V and J are TRBV5-1 and TRBJ2-2; TRBD2 might be the D (6 bases). V was cut by 6 bases and J by 4 bases, with 13 bases left in between. Per germline, CDR1 SGHRS and CDR2 YFSETQ. The CDR3 sequence is 14 residues long. The variable domain in full, completed from reference TRBV5-1 and TRBJ2-2, reads KAGVTQTPRYLIKTRGQQVTLSCSPISGHRSVSWYQQTPGQGLQFLFEYFSETQRNKGNFPGRFSGRQFSNSRSEMNVSTLELGDSALYLCASNREFGTGELFFGEGSRLTVL.